This TCR beta chain originates from a study of T cell clones after liver transplantation. Study overall: Three of eight recipients were HCV-positive; others had non-autoimmune, non-viral indications. Samples came pre-transplant, pre-randomization before withdrawal, and post-randomization after withdrawal ended.

The repertoire was sequenced with immunoSEQ multiplex PCR; TCRdb's copy has only in-frame clones and lacks some. The sample has 55,000 to 75,000 clones, roughly 92% seen once. The CDR3 extends over 12 amino acids. The V end lost 5 bases, the J end lost 0 bases, and 2 bases lay between the germline ends. From germline, CDR1 is MNHEY and CDR2 SVGAGI. A word on this clone: Its matching antigen is unknown.

Regarding the study as a whole: Small, mixed patient groups and varying post-transplant times limit these conclusions. Low donor cell numbers restricted donor-reactive repertoire measurement in a couple of subjects.

The J gene is TRBJ1-3, the V gene TRBV6-5; D is unclear. This clonotype was sampled from a human patient who received a liver transplant. Some T cells may originate from the graft donor. The input for sequencing was CD4+ T cells from blood, taken less than 26 months after liver transplant. Written as DNA, the CDR3 is TGTGCCAGCAGTACCTCTGGAAACACCATATATTTT. Protein: CASSTSGNTIYF.